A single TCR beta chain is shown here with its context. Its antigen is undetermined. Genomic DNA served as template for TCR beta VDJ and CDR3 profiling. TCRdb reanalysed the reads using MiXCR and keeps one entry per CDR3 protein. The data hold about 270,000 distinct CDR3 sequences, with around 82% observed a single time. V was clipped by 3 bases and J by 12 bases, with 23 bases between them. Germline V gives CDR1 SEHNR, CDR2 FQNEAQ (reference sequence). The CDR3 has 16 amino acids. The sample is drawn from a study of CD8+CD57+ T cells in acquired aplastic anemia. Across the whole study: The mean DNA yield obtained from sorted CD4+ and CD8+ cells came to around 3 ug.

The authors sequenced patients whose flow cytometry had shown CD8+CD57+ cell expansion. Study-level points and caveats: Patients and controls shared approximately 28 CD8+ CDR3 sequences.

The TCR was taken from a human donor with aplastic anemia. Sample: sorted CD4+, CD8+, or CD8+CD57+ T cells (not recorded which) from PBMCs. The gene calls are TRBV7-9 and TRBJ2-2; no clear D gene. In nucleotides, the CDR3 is TGTGCCAGCAGCTTCCAATTCTCCGGCACAAATAGGCAGCTGTTTTTT. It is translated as CASSFQFSGTNRQLFF.